These T cell receptor beta chains were read from a single sample in a study of shared clonotypes between healthy human individuals. Measured with immunoSEQ multiplex PCR; TCRdb has only the in-frame clones, and not every one. This table holds over a million clones, about 84% found once. Material for sequencing was memory CD4+ T cells from PBMCs. Source of these receptors: a man between 18 and 35 years old in good health. Some clones in this sample may be carry-over from other donors' samples. CDR3s include the opening cysteine and the closing phenylalanine or tryptophan. Fields, in order: J gene, CDR3 length, V gene, CDR3 protein.

J: TRBJ1-1
length: 15
V: TRBV6-5
CDR3: CASSMGTPIRTEAFF

J: TRBJ1-2
length: 14
V: TRBV29-1
CDR3: CSVEDRGSGNGYTF

J: TRBJ2-1
length: 15
V: TRBV9
CDR3: CASSTRTVSYNEQFF

J: TRBJ2-3
length: 13
V: TRBV28
CDR3: CASSLGHTDTQYF

J: TRBJ2-3
length: 15
V: TRBV5-1
CDR3: CASSSQVQAADTQYF

J: TRBJ1-3
length: 14
V: TRBV5-1
CDR3: CASSLGGNGNTIYF

J: TRBJ1-2
length: 14
V: TRBV10-3
CDR3: CAISGLGLSSGYTF

J: TRBJ2-7
length: 14
V: TRBV2
CDR3: CASTRRGGSYEQYF

J: TRBJ1-1
length: 15
V: TRBV6-5
CDR3: CASSWSRTLNTEAFF

J: TRBJ2-6
length: 15
V: TRBV7-3
CDR3: CASSDRGSGANVLTF

J: TRBJ2-7
length: 16
V: TRBV5-1
CDR3: CASSLIPGQGSYEQYF

J: TRBJ2-7
length: 15
V: TRBV4-1
CDR3: CASSRESGGSYEQYF

J: NA
length: 18
V: TRBV28
CDR3: CASSQNRGPRVSSYEQYF

J: TRBJ1-4
length: 14
V: TRBV18
CDR3: CASSSGVTNEKLFF

J: TRBJ1-5
length: 13
V: TRBV5-1
CDR3: CASSLYGDQPQHF

J: TRBJ2-1
length: 16
V: TRBV7-2
CDR3: CASSFSSGQGFHEQFF

J: TRBJ2-7
length: 13
V: TRBV12-5
CDR3: CASGRAGSTEQYF

J: TRBJ2-1
length: 14
V: TRBV30
CDR3: CAWSRGGPGNEQFF

J: TRBJ2-1
length: 13
V: TRBV30
CDR3: CAWSLGGPGGQFF

J: TRBJ2-1
length: 16
V: TRBV5-4
CDR3: CASSAGTGVPYNEQFF

J: TRBJ2-3
length: 13
V: TRBV9
CDR3: CASSSMSTDTQYF

J: TRBJ2-1
length: 13
V: TRBV15
CDR3: CATSRVRSYEQFF

J: TRBJ2-4
length: 17
V: TRBV6-1
CDR3: CASSEARAGGGWGIQYF

J: TRBJ1-5
length: 14
V: TRBV2
CDR3: CASSGRTDDQPQHF

J: TRBJ2-7
length: 14
V: TRBV7-9
CDR3: CASSDRDRGHEQYF

J: TRBJ1-4
length: 15
V: TRBV11-1
CDR3: CASRPSGSPNEKLFF

J: TRBJ1-3
length: 14
V: TRBV30
CDR3: CAWSTGFSGNTIYF

J: TRBJ2-7
length: 14
V: TRBV14
CDR3: CASSHPGLFYEQYF

J: TRBJ1-4
length: 16
V: TRBV27
CDR3: CASSRKPGRTNEKLFF

J: TRBJ2-1
length: 15
V: TRBV5-1
CDR3: CASSLGLSSYNEQFF

J: TRBJ1-1
length: 14
V: TRBV28
CDR3: CASSAGGVVTEAFF

J: TRBJ2-2
length: 15
V: TRBV27
CDR3: CASSLKASNPGELFF

J: TRBJ2-6
length: 20
V: TRBV28
CDR3: CASSPRTGRARAGGANVLTF